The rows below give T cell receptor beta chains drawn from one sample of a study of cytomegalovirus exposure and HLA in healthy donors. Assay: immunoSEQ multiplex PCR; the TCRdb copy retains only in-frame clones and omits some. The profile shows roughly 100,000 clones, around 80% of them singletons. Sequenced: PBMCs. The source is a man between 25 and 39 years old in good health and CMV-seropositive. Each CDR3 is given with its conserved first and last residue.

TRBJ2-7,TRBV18,CASSPRVVEYEQYF
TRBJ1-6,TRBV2,CASSVGTARRALHF
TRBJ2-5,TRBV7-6,CASSLGLAGAPAETQYF
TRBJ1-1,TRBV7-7,CASSFGMNTEAFF
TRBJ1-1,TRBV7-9,CATREDSTEAFF
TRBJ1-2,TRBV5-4,CASSFTDRATSGYTF
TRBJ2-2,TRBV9,CASSTTLGLAGDVGELFF
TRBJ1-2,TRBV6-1,CASSERAGTGGRGGYTF
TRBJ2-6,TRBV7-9,CASRPIDRKQGSGANVLTF
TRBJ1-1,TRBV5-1,CASSREGDLGDTEAFF
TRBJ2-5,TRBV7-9,CASSLGALETQYF
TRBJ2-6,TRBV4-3,CASSQGRQGFRSGANVLTF
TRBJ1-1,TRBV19,CASRWGTGTEAFF
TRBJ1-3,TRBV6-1,CASSTRDSGNTIYF
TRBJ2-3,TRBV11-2,CASSFGGGLSSSTDTQYF
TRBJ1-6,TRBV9,CASSAGSWGDSNSPLHF
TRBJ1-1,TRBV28,CASSLTGGLNTEAFF
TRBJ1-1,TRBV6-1,CASSERRSGADTEAFF